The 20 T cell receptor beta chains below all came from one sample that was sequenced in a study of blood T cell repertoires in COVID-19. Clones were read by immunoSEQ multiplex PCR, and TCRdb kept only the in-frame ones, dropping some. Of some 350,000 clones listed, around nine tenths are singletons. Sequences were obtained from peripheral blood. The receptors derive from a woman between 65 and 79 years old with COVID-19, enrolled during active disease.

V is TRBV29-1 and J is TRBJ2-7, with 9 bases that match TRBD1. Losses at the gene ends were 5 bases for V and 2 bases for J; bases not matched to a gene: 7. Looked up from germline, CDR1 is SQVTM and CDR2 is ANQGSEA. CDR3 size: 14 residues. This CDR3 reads CSVWEGQGTYEQYF. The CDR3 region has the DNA TGCAGCGTTTGGGAGGGACAGGGAACCTACGAGCAGTACTTC.

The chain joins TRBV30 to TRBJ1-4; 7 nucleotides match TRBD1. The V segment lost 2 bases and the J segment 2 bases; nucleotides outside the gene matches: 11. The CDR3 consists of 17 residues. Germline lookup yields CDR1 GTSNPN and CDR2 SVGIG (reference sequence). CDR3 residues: CAWSRQGVLVTNEKLFF. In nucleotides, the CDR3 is TGTGCCTGGAGTCGACAGGGAGTATTGGTGACTAATGAAAAACTGTTTTTT.

The CDR3 DNA reads TGTGCTAGTGCCGGCGACGTACTACCTGAGCGAGCTTTCTTT. Translated, it gives CASAGDVLPERAFF. The chain joins TRBV12-5 to TRBJ1-1; D remains ambiguous. CDR3 length: 14 amino acids. V was clipped by 7 bases and J by 10 bases, with 22 bases between them. Germline V lookup: CDR1 LGHNT, CDR2 FRNRAP. Looking up the rest from reference TRBV12-5 and TRBJ1-1 gives the full variable domain: DARVTQTPRHKVTEMGQEVTMRCQPILGHNTVFWYRQTMMQGLELLAYFRNRAPLDDSGMPKDRFSAEMPDATLATLKIQPSEPRDSAVYFCASAGDVLPERAFFGQGTRLTVV.

The CDR3 loop reads CAFGTRVNEQFF. DNA for the CDR3: TGTGCCTTTGGGACTAGGGTGAATGAGCAGTTCTTC. The rearrangement links TRBV3-1 (or the pseudogene TRBV3-2) to TRBJ2-1, with 8 nucleotides matching TRBD2. Germline V gives CDR1 LGHDT, CDR2 YNNKEL (reference sequence). V gave up 11 bases and J gave up 7 bases; unmatched junction bases: 7. The CDR3 consists of 12 residues.

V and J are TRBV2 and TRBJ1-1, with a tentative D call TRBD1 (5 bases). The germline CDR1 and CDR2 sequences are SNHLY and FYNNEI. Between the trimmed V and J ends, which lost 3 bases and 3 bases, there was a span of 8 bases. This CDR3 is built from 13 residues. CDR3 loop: CASSESGDTEAFF. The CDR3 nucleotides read TGTGCCAGCAGTGAGTCGGGGGACACTGAAGCTTTCTTT.

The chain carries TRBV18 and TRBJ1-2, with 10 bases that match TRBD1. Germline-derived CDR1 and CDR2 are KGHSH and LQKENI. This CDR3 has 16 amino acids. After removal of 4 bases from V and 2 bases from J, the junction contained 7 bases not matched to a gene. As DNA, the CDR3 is TGTGCCAGCTCACGAAATCCGGGACAGGGGAACTATGGCTACACCTTC. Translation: CASSRNPGQGNYGYTF.

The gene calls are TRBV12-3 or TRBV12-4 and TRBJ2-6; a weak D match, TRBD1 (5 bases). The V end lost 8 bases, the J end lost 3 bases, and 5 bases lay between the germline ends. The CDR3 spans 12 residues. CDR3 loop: CASDSGANVLTF. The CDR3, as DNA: TGTGCCAGCGACAGTGGGGCCAACGTCCTGACTTTC.

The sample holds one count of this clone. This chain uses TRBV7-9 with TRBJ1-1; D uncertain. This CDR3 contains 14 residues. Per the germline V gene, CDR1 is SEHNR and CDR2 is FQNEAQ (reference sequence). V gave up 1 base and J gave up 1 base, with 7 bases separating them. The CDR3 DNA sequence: TGTGCCAGCAGCTTAGTCGGGGAGAACACTGAAGCTTTCTTT. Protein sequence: CASSLVGENTEAFF.

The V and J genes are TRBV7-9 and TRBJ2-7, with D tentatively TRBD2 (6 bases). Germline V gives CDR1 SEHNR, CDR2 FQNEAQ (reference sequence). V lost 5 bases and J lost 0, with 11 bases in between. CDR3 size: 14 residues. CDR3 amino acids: CASSPGLSSYEQYF. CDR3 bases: TGTGCCAGCAGCCCGGGACTGAGCTCCTACGAGCAGTACTTC.

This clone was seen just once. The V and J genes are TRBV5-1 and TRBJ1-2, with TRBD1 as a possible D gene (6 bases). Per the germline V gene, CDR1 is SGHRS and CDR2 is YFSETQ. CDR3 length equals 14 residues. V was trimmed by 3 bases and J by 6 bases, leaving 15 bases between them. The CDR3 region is CASSSPDRINGYTF. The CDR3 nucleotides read TGCGCCAGCAGCTCCCCCGACAGGATAAATGGCTACACCTTC.

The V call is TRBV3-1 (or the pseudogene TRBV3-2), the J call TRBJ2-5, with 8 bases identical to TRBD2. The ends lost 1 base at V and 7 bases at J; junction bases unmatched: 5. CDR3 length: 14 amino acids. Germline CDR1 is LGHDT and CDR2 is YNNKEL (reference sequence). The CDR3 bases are TGTGCCAGCAGCCAAGGAGCGGGGGTTGTGACCCAGTACTTC. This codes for CASSQGAGVVTQYF.

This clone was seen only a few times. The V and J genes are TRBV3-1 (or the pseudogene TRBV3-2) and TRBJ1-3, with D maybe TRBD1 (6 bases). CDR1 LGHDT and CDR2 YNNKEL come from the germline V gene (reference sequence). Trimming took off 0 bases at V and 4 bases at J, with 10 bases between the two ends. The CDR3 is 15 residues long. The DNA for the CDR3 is TGTGCCAGCAGCCAAGACTTAACAGGGGGAAACACCATATATTTT. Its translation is CASSQDLTGGNTIYF.

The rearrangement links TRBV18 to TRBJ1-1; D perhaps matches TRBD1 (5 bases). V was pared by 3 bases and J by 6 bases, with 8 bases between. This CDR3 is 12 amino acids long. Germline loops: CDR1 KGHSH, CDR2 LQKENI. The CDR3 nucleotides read TGTGCCAGCTCACCTTGGGGCCCTGAAGCTTTCTTT. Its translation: CASSPWGPEAFF.

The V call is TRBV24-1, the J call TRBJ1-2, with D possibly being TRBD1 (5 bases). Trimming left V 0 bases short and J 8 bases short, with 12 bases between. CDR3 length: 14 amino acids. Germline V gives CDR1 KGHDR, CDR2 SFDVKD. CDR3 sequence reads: CATSDLSSGGGYTF. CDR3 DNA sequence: TGTGCCACCAGTGATTTGAGCTCCGGGGGAGGCTACACCTTC.

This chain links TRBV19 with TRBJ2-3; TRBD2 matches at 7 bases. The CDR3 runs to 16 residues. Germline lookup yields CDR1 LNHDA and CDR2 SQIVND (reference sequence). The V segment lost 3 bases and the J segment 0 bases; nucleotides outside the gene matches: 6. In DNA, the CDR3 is TGTGCCAGTAGTATTCGAGCGGGGACTAGCACAGATACGCAGTATTTT. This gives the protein CASSIRAGTSTDTQYF.

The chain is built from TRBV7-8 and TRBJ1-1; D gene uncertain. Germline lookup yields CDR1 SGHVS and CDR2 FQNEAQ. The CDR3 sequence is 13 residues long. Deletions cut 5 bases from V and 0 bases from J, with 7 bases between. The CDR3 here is CASSLLMNTEAFF. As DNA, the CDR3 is TGTGCCAGCAGCCTCCTAATGAACACTGAAGCTTTCTTT. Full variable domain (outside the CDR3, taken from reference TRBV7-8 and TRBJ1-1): GAGVSQSPRYKVAKRGQDVALRCDPISGHVSLFWYQQALGQGPEFLTYFQNEAQLDKSGLPSDRFFAERPEGSVSTLKIQRTQQEDSAVYLCASSLLMNTEAFFGQGTRLTVV.

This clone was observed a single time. CDR3 nucleotides: TGCGCCAGCTCGCAGGGGGCCGGAGAGACCCAGTACTTC. As protein: CASSQGAGETQYF. V and J are TRBV5-1 and TRBJ2-5, with 8 bases lining up with TRBD1. The trim removed 7 bases at V and 4 bases at J, leaving 6 bases unmatched. The CDR3 is 13 residues long. Germline V gene data show CDR1 as SGHRS and CDR2 as YFSETQ.

The CDR3: CASSPTGLNTEAFF. The CDR3 bases are TGTGCCAGCAGCCCGACAGGGTTGAACACTGAAGCTTTCTTT. The chain carries TRBV3-1 (or the pseudogene TRBV3-2) and TRBJ1-1; 7 positions match TRBD1. Germline assignment: CDR1 LGHDT and CDR2 YNNKEL (reference sequence). This CDR3 region has 14 residues. V was pared by 4 bases and J by 0 bases, with 2 bases of the junction left unmatched.

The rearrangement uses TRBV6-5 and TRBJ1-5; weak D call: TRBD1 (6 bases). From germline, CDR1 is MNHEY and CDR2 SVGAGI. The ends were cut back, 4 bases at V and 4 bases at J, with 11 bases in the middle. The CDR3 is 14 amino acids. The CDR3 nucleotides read TGTGCCAGCAGTTGGGGCGGACAGAATCAGCCCCAGCATTTT. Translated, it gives CASSWGGQNQPQHF.

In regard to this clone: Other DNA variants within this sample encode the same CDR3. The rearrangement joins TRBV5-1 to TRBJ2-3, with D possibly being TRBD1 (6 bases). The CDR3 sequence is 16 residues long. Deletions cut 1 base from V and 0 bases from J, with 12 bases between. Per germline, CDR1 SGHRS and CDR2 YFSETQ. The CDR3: CASSLPPGQSTDTQYF. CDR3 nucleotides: TGCGCCAGCAGCTTGCCCCCGGGACAAAGCACAGATACGCAGTATTTT.